This T cell receptor (beta chain) was observed in a study of cytomegalovirus exposure and HLA in healthy donors. For the study at large: Roughly 77 million unique TCRs from HLA-typed donors made up an early data release.

Concerning this clone itself: Its specificity is unknown.

General study results and limits: For cytomegalovirus status, the classifier reportedly gave diagnoses with high specificity and sensitivity.

Each donor was healthy, and each was a bone marrow donor. The CDR3 is 13 residues long. V lost 2 bases and J lost 2, with 6 bases in between. The germline V gene has CDR1 MNHEY and CDR2 SMNVEV (reference sequence). 13 Jbeta primers and 60 Vbeta primers were used for the PCR. Repertoires were generated with immunoSEQ multiplex PCR, while TCRdb's copy carries only in-frame clones and drops some. The table includes hundreds of thousands of clones, approximately 80% detected once. The gene calls are TRBV27 and TRBJ1-1; D remains unclear. Sample: PBMCs. The clonotype originates from a man aged 30 to 45 in good health and CMV-seronegative. The CDR3 DNA sequence: TGTGCCAGCAGTTTAAATAGTAACACTGAAGCTTTCTTT. Translated, it gives CASSLNSNTEAFF.